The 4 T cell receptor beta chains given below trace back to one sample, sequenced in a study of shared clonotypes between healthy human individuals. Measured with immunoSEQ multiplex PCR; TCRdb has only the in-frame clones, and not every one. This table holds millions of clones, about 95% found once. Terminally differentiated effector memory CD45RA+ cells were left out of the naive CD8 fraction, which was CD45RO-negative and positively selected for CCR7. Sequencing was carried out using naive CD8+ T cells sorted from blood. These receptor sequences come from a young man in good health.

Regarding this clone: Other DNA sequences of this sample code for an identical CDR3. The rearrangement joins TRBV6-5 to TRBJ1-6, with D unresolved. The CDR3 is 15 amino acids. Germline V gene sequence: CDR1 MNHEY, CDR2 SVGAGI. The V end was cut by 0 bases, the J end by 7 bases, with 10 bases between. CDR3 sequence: CASSYSSGLNSPLHF. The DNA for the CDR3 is TGTGCCAGCAGTTACTCGTCGGGGTTGAATTCACCCCTCCACTTT.

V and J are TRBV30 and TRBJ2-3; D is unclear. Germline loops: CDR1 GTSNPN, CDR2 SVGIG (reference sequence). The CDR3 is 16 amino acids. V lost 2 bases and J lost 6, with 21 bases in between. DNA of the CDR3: TGTGCCTGGAGTCCCCGAGACATGGGGATTTTTGATACGCAGTATTTT. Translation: CAWSPRDMGIFDTQYF. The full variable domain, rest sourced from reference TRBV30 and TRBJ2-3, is SQTIHQWPATLVQPVGSPLSLECTVEGTSNPNLYWYRQAAGRGLQLLFYSVGIGQISSEVPQNLSASRPQDRQFILSSKKLLLSDSGFYLCAWSPRDMGIFDTQYFGPGTRLTVL.

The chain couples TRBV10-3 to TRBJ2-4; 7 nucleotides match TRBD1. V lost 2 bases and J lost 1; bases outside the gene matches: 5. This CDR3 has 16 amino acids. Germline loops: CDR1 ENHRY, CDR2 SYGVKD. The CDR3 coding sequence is TGTGCCATCAGTGAGGAAGGGGGCGAGGCCAAAAACATTCAGTACTTC. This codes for CAISEEGGEAKNIQYF.

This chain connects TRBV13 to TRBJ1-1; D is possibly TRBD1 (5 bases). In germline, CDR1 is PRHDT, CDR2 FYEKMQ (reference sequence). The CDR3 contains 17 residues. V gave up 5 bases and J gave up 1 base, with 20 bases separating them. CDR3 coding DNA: TGTGCCAGCAGCCCAGAAAACTTCAGAGGGGCGAACACTGAAGCTTTCTTT. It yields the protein CASSPENFRGANTEAFF.